This T cell receptor beta chain derives from a study of spatial heterogeneity in lung cancer. The sample holds a few counts of this clonotype. The CDR3 contains 14 residues. Germline V lookup: CDR1 SGHTA, CDR2 FQGNSA. V was pared by 5 bases and J by 3 bases, with 3 bases of the junction left unmatched. TCRdb reprocessed the 5' RACE reads via MiXCR and lists one record per CDR3 protein. Of about 100,000 distinct CDR3 sequences listed, just under 20% were seen once; the top ten hold less than 25%. Time point here: blood at routine non-recurrence follow-up after resection. The J gene is TRBJ2-3, the V gene TRBV7-2; the match to TRBD2 covers 9 bases. Sequenced material: PBMCs, taken at follow-up. The TCR comes from a male donor with early-stage non-small cell lung cancer. The CDR3 region has the DNA TGTGCCAGCAGCCCTGGACTAGCGACAGATACGCAGTATTTT. This encodes CASSPGLATDTQYF. The full variable domain, completed using reference TRBV7-2 and TRBJ2-3, is GAGVSQSPSNKVTEKGKDVELRCDPISGHTALYWYRQSLGQGLEFLIYFQGNSAPDKSGLPSDRFSAERTGGSVSTLTIQRTQQEDSAVYLCASSPGLATDTQYFGPGTRLTVL.